This TCR beta chain originates from a study of Graves' ophthalmopathy and Graves' hyperthyroidism. The study's findings and limits: For predicting ophthalmopathy progression, the model had nearly 71% sensitivity and roughly 77% specificity.

The authors amplified TCR beta CDR3 regions from RNA transcripts. RT-PCR with HTBI primers came first, then second-round multiplex PCR. Each CDR3 protein is one row after TCRdb ran MiXCR on the multiplex PCR reads. Among about 640,000 distinct CDR3 sequences listed, about 40% were seen once. This clonotype was counted many times. Its target is not known. It was from 10 ml of fresh peripheral blood that the PBMCs came. This clonotype originated in an adult man with Graves' ophthalmopathy. The sequenced sample consisted of peripheral blood.

CDR3 sequence reads: CSARNTGELFF. CDR3 DNA: TGCAGTGCTAGAAACACCGGGGAGCTGTTTTTT. The chain carries TRBV20-1 and TRBJ2-2; D is undetermined. The CDR3 has 11 residues. Trimming removed 2 bases from V and 2 bases from J, with 0 bases in between. Germline V gene sequence: CDR1 DFQATT, CDR2 SNEGSKA (reference sequence).